Listed below are T cell receptor beta chains from one sample, sequenced in a study of shared clonotypes between healthy human individuals. The assay was immunoSEQ multiplex PCR, and TCRdb's table has in-frame clones only and misses some. The sample lists 1.5 million to 2.5 million clones, just under 95% occurring once. Sequencing was carried out using naive CD8+ T cells sorted from blood. The receptors were gathered from a young man in good health. The CDR3 runs from the conserved cysteine through the conserved F or W. A D gene is named only where the DNA matches it firmly. Expanded clones get a size class; other rows say once, few or many, or leave the size out.

TRBV27	TRBJ1-2	.	once	CASSLQGSYGYTF	TGTGCCAGCAGTCTACAGGGATCCTATGGCTACACCTTC
TRBV5-4	TRBJ1-2	.	.	CASSLDPTGTYGYTF	TGTGCCAGCAGCTTGGACCCAACAGGGACGTATGGCTACACCTTC
TRBV28	TRBJ2-7	.	.	CASSFVSEQYF	TGTGCCAGCAGTTTTGTGTCTGAGCAGTACTTC
TRBV7-6	TRBJ2-7	.	.	CASSLGQSYLYEQYF	TGTGCCAGCAGCTTAGGACAGAGCTATTTGTACGAGCAGTACTTC
TRBV11-2	TRBJ2-5	.	.	CASSSRRFSGQETQYF	TGTGCCAGCAGCTCCCGACGCTTTAGCGGCCAAGAGACCCAGTACTTC
TRBV5-1	TRBJ1-1	.	.	CASSLSGVGSTEAFF	TGCGCCAGCAGCTTGTCGGGTGTAGGAAGTACTGAAGCTTTCTTT
TRBV14	TRBJ2-7	.	.	CASSQADWGSYEQYF	TGTGCCAGCAGCCAAGCTGACTGGGGCTCCTACGAGCAGTACTTC
TRBV7-9	TRBJ1-4	.	.	CASSPTGVLDKLFF	TGTGCCAGCAGCCCCACCGGGGTTTTGGACAAACTGTTTTTT
TRBV5-1	TRBJ2-5	TRBD1	.	CASSLEGLPGQGDRETQYF	TGCGCCAGCAGCTTGGAGGGCTTACCGGGACAGGGGGACCGGGAGACCCAGTACTTC
TRBV5-1	TRBJ2-1	.	.	CASSPLPSDRVNEQFF	TGCGCCAGCAGCCCTCTCCCTAGCGACAGGGTAAATGAGCAGTTCTTC
TRBV5-6	TRBJ2-7	.	.	CASSWVVGSYEQYF	TGTGCCAGCAGCTGGGTCGTGGGTTCCTACGAGCAGTACTTC
TRBV10-1	TRBJ2-1	TRBD1	.	CASSDLQGAGDNEQFF	TGCGCCAGCAGTGACCTTCAGGGGGCCGGGGACAATGAGCAGTTCTTC
TRBV27	TRBJ2-1	TRBD1	.	CASNFYEGAYNEQFF	TGTGCCAGCAATTTTTATGAGGGGGCATACAATGAGCAGTTCTTC
TRBV5-4	TRBJ2-5	TRBD2	once	CASSLGSGLAGEGETQYF	TGTGCCAGCAGCTTGGGATCTGGACTAGCGGGAGAGGGTGAGACCCAGTACTTC
TRBV7-9	TRBJ2-1	.	.	CASAKQSDEQFF	TGTGCCAGCGCGAAACAATCGGATGAGCAGTTCTTC
TRBV27	TRBJ2-7	.	.	CASSLSAGTASYEQYF	TGTGCCAGCAGTTTATCAGCCGGGACCGCCTCCTACGAGCAGTACTTC
TRBV28	TRBJ2-5	.	.	CASSLRGPLQETQYF	TGTGCCAGCAGTTTGCGAGGGCCCCTACAAGAGACCCAGTACTTC
TRBV7-9	TRBJ1-1	.	.	CASSFHLTEAFF	TGTGCCAGCAGCTTTCACCTAACTGAAGCTTTCTTT
TRBV5-5	TRBJ2-7	.	.	CASSFGGSYEQYF	TGTGCCAGCAGCTTTGGCGGCAGCTACGAGCAGTACTTC
TRBV7-9	TRBJ1-6	.	.	CASSPQLPGTPLHF	TGTGCCAGCAGCCCACAATTACCCGGGACACCCCTCCACTTT
TRBV6-5	TRBJ2-2	TRBD1	.	CASSYRQGNTGELFF	TGTGCCAGCAGTTACCGACAGGGCAACACCGGGGAGCTGTTTTTT
TRBV7-8	TRBJ2-3	TRBD2	.	CASSTLAGEDPDTQYF	TGTGCCAGCAGCACCTTAGCGGGAGAGGACCCAGATACGCAGTATTTT
TRBV11-2	TRBJ2-7	TRBD1	.	CASSFPGTGGYEQYF	TGTGCCAGCAGCTTTCCCGGGACAGGGGGCTACGAGCAGTACTTC
TRBV9	TRBJ1-6	.	.	CASSRDLSEVYNSPLHF	TGTGCCAGCAGCCGAGACCTTTCTGAGGTTTATAATTCACCCCTCCACTTT
TRBV5-4	TRBJ2-7	.	.	CASSLFWEQYF	TGTGCCAGCAGTTTGTTTTGGGAGCAGTACTTC
TRBV4-3	TRBJ2-1	.	.	CASSQGSGAAAAYNEQFF	TGCGCCAGCAGCCAAGGGTCTGGGGCGGCGGCGGCCTACAATGAGCAGTTCTTC
TRBV30	TRBJ2-2	.	.	CAWSVSEPGELFF	TGTGCCTGGAGTGTAAGTGAGCCCGGGGAGCTGTTTTTT
TRBV20-1	TRBJ2-5	.	.	CSASFQETQYF	TGCAGTGCTAGCTTTCAAGAGACCCAGTACTTC
TRBV4-3	TRBJ2-5	.	.	CASSQGHNQETQYF	TGCGCCAGCAGCCAAGGCCACAATCAAGAGACCCAGTACTTC
TRBV6-6	TRBJ1-2	.	.	CASSPAGDGYTF	TGTGCCAGCAGCCCAGCAGGGGATGGCTACACCTTC
TRBV5-8	TRBJ1-4	.	.	CASSLRTAHATNEKLFF	TGTGCCAGCAGCTTGAGGACCGCCCATGCAACTAATGAAAAACTGTTTTTT
TRBV12-5	TRBJ2-7	TRBD1	.	CASGLGQGADEQYF	TGTGCTAGTGGTCTTGGACAGGGGGCCGACGAGCAGTACTTC
TRBV4-3	TRBJ2-7	TRBD2	.	CASSPGLAGSVEQYF	TGCGCCAGCAGCCCCGGACTAGCGGGGAGCGTGGAGCAGTACTTC
TRBV6-6	TRBJ2-7	.	.	CASSYSGPDYEQYF	TGTGCCAGCAGTTACTCTGGACCTGACTACGAGCAGTACTTC
TRBV7-9	TRBJ1-5	.	.	CASSSTGHNQPQHF	TGTGCCAGCAGCTCCACAGGTCACAATCAGCCCCAGCATTTT
TRBV2	TRBJ2-1	.	.	CASSDPSGTAGLEQFF	TGTGCCAGCAGTGATCCTTCAGGGACAGCGGGACTAGAGCAGTTCTTC
TRBV27	TRBJ2-1	TRBD1	.	CASSFVGTGINEQFF	TGTGCCAGCAGTTTTGTCGGGACAGGGATCAATGAGCAGTTCTTC
TRBV9	TRBJ1-3	.	.	CASSVDGGLGNTIYF	TGTGCCAGCAGCGTAGATGGGGGGCTAGGAAACACCATATATTTT
TRBV5-6	TRBJ2-7	.	.	CASSLDRSNYEQYF	TGTGCCAGCAGCCTGGACAGATCCAACTACGAGCAGTACTTC
TRBV4-1	TRBJ1-1	.	.	CASSQKTGTVNTEAFF	TGCGCCAGCAGCCAAAAAACGGGCACTGTGAACACTGAAGCTTTCTTT
TRBV7-9	TRBJ2-7	TRBD2	.	CASSRLAGESYEQYF	TGTGCCAGCAGCCGCCTAGCGGGCGAATCCTACGAGCAGTACTTC
TRBV30	TRBJ2-1	.	.	CAWSGGSSDEQFF	TGTGCCTGGAGTGGGGGGTCCTCGGATGAGCAGTTCTTC
TRBV5-3	TRBJ1-3	.	.	CARSLVPRFSGNTIYF	TGTGCCAGAAGCTTGGTCCCTCGATTCTCTGGAAACACCATATATTTT
TRBV6-5	TRBJ1-1	.	.	CASSYLSGLNTEAFF	TGTGCCAGCAGTTACCTTTCAGGGTTGAACACTGAAGCTTTCTTT
TRBV29-1	TRBJ2-7	TRBD1	.	CSVEDLRTGTYEQYF	TGCAGCGTTGAAGATTTACGGACAGGGACCTACGAGCAGTACTTC
TRBV28	TRBJ2-1	.	.	CASSSPWAAFNEQFF	TGTGCCAGCAGTTCCCCCTGGGCGGCTTTCAATGAGCAGTTCTTC
TRBV9	TRBJ2-7	.	.	CASSVEGGEQYF	TGTGCCAGCAGCGTAGAAGGAGGCGAGCAGTACTTC
TRBV19	TRBJ1-1	TRBD1	once	CATLTGWNTEAFF	TGTGCCACCCTGACAGGGTGGAACACTGAAGCTTTCTTT
TRBV7-8	TRBJ2-1	.	.	CASSFVATPHNEQFF	TGTGCCAGCAGCTTTGTCGCGACGCCTCACAATGAGCAGTTCTTC